Shown below are 22 T cell receptor beta chains from a single sample sequenced in a study of CD8+CD57+ T cells in acquired aplastic anemia. TCR beta VDJ and CDR3 profiles were obtained from a genomic DNA template. TCRdb re-called the reads with MiXCR, one entry per CDR3 protein. The data show 200,000 or so distinct CDR3 sequences, 64% seen once. Sequencing was performed on sorted CD4+, CD8+, or CD8+CD57+ T cells (not recorded which) from PBMCs. These receptors all come from a human donor with severe aplastic anemia or a healthy control (not recorded which).

The J gene is TRBJ2-7, the V gene TRBV7-2; 10 bases are a match to TRBD2. Germline CDR1 and CDR2: SGHTA and FQGNSA. The CDR3 totals 16 residues. Trimming at V came to 4 bases and at J to 0 bases, leaving 6 bases not matched to a gene. The CDR3 DNA follows: TGTGCCAGCAGCTCGCGTGCTAGCGGGGGCTCCTACGAGCAGTACTTC. Amino acids: CASSSRASGGSYEQYF.

The chain uses TRBV15 and TRBJ1-1; TRBD1 agrees at 10 bases. The V and J ends lost 1 base and 2 bases, in that order; junction bases with no gene match: 1. CDR1 and CDR2 from the germline V gene are LNHNV and YYDKDF (reference sequence). CDR3 length: 15 residues. CDR3 sequence reads: CATSRGDRGNTEAFF. CDR3 sequence (DNA): TGTGCCACCAGCAGAGGGGACAGGGGTAACACTGAAGCTTTCTTT.

The CDR3 loop is CASSSQTGQGSYEQYF. The CDR3 DNA follows: TGTGCCAGCAGCTCCCAGACGGGACAGGGTTCCTACGAGCAGTACTTC. This chain links TRBV7-2 with TRBJ2-7; 9 bases map to TRBD1. V shed 4 bases, J shed 1 base, and the junction held 8 bases outside the gene matches. Germline CDR1 and CDR2: SGHTA and FQGNSA. This CDR3 has 16 residues.

The chain employs TRBV7-9 and TRBJ1-4; 8 positions agree with TRBD1. V lost 5 bases, J lost 8 bases, and 7 bases stayed unmatched. This CDR3 spans 14 amino acids. Germline V CDR1 and CDR2: SEHNR, FQNEAQ (reference sequence). DNA for the CDR3: TGTGCCAGCAGCCCGAGGACAGGGAGGGAAAAACTGTTTTTT. Translation: CASSPRTGREKLFF.

This clonotype occurred many times. The chain is built from TRBV7-9 and TRBJ1-2, with TRBD1 identical over 8 bases. The V segment lost 2 bases and the J segment 3 bases; nucleotides outside the gene matches: 8. Germline CDR1 and CDR2: SEHNR and FQNEAQ (reference sequence). This CDR3 comprises 16 residues. CDR3 in DNA: TGTGCCAGCAGCTTAACGAACAGGGGGGGCCACTATGGCTACACCTTC. Protein sequence: CASSLTNRGGHYGYTF.

This clonotype is a singleton in its sample. The chain carries TRBV20-1 and TRBJ2-5, with D possibly TRBD2 on 5 matching bases. The CDR3 spans 13 residues. From germline, CDR1 is DFQATT and CDR2 SNEGSKA (reference sequence). V dropped 4 bases and J dropped 5 bases, with 14 bases sitting between them. The CDR3 loop is CSATRTVGETQYF. The DNA for the CDR3 is TGCAGTGCTACACGGACTGTTGGGGAGACCCAGTACTTC.

The V and J genes are TRBV2 and TRBJ2-7; 10 nucleotides agree with TRBD2. The CDR3 totals 16 residues. The V gene end was trimmed by 5 bases and the J gene end by 5 bases; junction bases not matched to a gene: 12. CDR1 SNHLY and CDR2 FYNNEI come from the germline V gene. CDR3 nucleotides: TGTGCCAGCAGTATAACAATTCTCACTAGCGGGAACGAGCAGTACTTC. As protein: CASSITILTSGNEQYF.

The chain combines TRBV2 with TRBJ2-7; D uncertain. Deletions cut 6 bases from V and 4 bases from J, with 16 bases between. CDR1 is SNHLY, CDR2 FYNNEI, per germline. The CDR3 runs 14 residues. This CDR3 is CASSANIYSYEQYF. Here the CDR3 DNA reads TGTGCCAGCAGCGCCAATATTTACTCTTACGAGCAGTACTTC.

Concerning this clonotype itself: This may come from a read error, since a much larger clone is one base off. The V gene is TRBV7-9, the J gene TRBJ1-1, with D maybe TRBD1 (5 bases). The CDR3 consists of 14 residues. CDR1 and CDR2 (germline): SEHNR, FQNEAQ (reference sequence). DNA of the CDR3: TGTGCCAGCAGCTTAGGAGGGGAGAACACTGAAGCTTCCTTT. It yields the protein CASSLGGENTEASF.

V usage is TRBV7-8 and J usage is TRBJ1-5, with a tentative D call TRBD1 (5 bases). This CDR3 spans 16 amino acids. From germline, CDR1 is SGHVS and CDR2 FQNEAQ. The V end lost 3 bases, the J end lost 9 bases, and 21 bases lay between the germline ends. Here the CDR3 reads CASSFQGRAREWPQHF. The CDR3 bases are TGTGCCAGCAGCTTCCAGGGACGTGCCCGGGAATGGCCCCAGCATTTT.

The rearrangement joins TRBV20-1 to TRBJ2-7; 9 nucleotides line up with TRBD1. CDR3 size: 11 residues. From germline, CDR1 is DFQATT and CDR2 SNEGSKA (reference sequence). CDR3: CSVTGGYEQYF. Here the CDR3 DNA reads TGCAGCGTGACAGGGGGTTACGAGCAGTACTTC.

The chain employs TRBV19 and TRBJ2-7, with D tentatively TRBD1 (6 bases). Germline loops: CDR1 LNHDA, CDR2 SQIVND (reference sequence). This CDR3 is 14 amino acids long. The V end was cut by 5 bases, the J end by 1 base, with 12 bases between. CDR3 residues: CASSPRDTSYEQYF. CDR3 nucleotide sequence: TGTGCCAGTAGTCCAAGGGACACTTCCTACGAGCAGTACTTC.

CDR3 DNA sequence: TGCAGTGCTAGAGATAGGCCGGGTCCCTACGAGCAGTACTTC. It yields the protein CSARDRPGPYEQYF. The genes are TRBV20-1 and TRBJ2-7; D gene uncertain. Germline V gene sequence: CDR1 DFQATT, CDR2 SNEGSKA (reference sequence). Trimming shortened V by 0 bases and J by 2 bases, and 11 bases separated the two germline ends. The CDR3 contains 14 residues.

The chain carries TRBV24-1 and TRBJ2-1; 12 nucleotides line up with TRBD1. The V segment lost 4 bases and the J segment 8 bases; nucleotides outside the gene matches: 14. The CDR3 covers 18 residues. Germline V CDR1 and CDR2: KGHDR, SFDVKD. The CDR3 reads CATSEGTGGFTPLYEQFF. The CDR3 nucleotides read TGTGCCACCAGTGAAGGGACAGGGGGCTTTACCCCTTTGTATGAGCAGTTCTTC.

Remarks on this clonotype: Germline and junction disagree at one end, which may indicate a read error. The gene calls are TRBV10-2 and TRBJ2-5, with 9 bases fitting TRBD1. Germline-derived CDR1 and CDR2 are WSHSY and SAAADI. This CDR3 spans 16 amino acids. In DNA form, the CDR3 reads TGCGCCAGCCGGGGAGGGACAGGGCCGAACCAAGAGGCCCAGTACTTC. Amino acids: CASRGGTGPNQEAQYF.

The chain recombines TRBV7-3 with TRBJ2-2; maybe TRBD2 (6 bases). Per the germline V gene, CDR1 is SGHTA and CDR2 is FQGTGA. Trimming left V 5 bases short and J 5 bases short, with 18 bases between. CDR3 length: 16 amino acids. CDR3 sequence reads: CASSESGLTSTGELFF. The CDR3 DNA follows: TGTGCCAGCAGCGAAAGCGGGCTAACTAGTACCGGGGAGCTGTTTTTT.

This clonotype has a single count. J is TRBJ2-1 and V is TRBV20-1; tentatively, D is TRBD2 (6 bases). V gave up 3 bases and J gave up 8 bases, with 11 bases separating them. Looked up from germline, CDR1 is DFQATT and CDR2 is SNEGSKA (reference sequence). CDR3 length: 12 amino acids. CDR3 in amino acids: CSASDGGDEQFF. DNA of the CDR3: TGCAGTGCTAGCGACGGGGGAGATGAGCAGTTCTTC.

The rearrangement uses TRBV9 and TRBJ1-4; perhaps TRBD1 as D (5 bases). Trimming cost V 4 bases and J 4 bases, with 14 bases left between them. The CDR3 consists of 15 residues. CDR1 and CDR2 (germline): SGDLS, YYNGEE. CDR3 in DNA: TGTGCCAGCAGCATCGGGACTGCTGTTAATGAAAAACTGTTTTTT. Its translation is CASSIGTAVNEKLFF.

This clonotype was seen only once. This chain connects TRBV10-1 to TRBJ1-6, with D unresolved. Looked up from germline, CDR1 is WNHNN and CDR2 is SYGVQD (reference sequence). The CDR3 loop spans 14 amino acids. V was shortened by 3 bases and J by 10 bases, with 13 bases between the two germline ends. CDR3 coding DNA: TGCGCCAGCAGTGACCACACGGGTGGGTCACCCCTCCACTTT. It translates to CASSDHTGGSPLHF.

This rearrangement joins TRBV7-2 to TRBJ2-7; TRBD2 aligns across 8 bases. This CDR3 contains 14 residues. CDR1 and CDR2 from the germline V gene are SGHTA and FQGNSA. V shed 3 bases, J shed 6 bases, and the junction held 7 bases outside the gene matches. The CDR3 DNA reads TGTGCCAGCAGCTTCCTAGCGGGTGCTGGCGAGCAGTACTTC. Translating gives CASSFLAGAGEQYF.

The chain combines TRBV7-8 with TRBJ2-4; D is unclear. Trimming took off 5 bases at V and 1 base at J, with 18 bases between the two ends. Germline assignment: CDR1 SGHVS and CDR2 FQNEAQ. The CDR3 totals 17 residues. CDR3 region: CASSPLRTLLAKNIQYF. In DNA, the CDR3 is TGTGCCAGCAGCCCATTACGGACCCTTTTGGCCAAAAACATTCAGTACTTC.

A note on this clonotype: An end of the junction does not agree with germline; a read error may underlie this. The J gene is TRBJ2-5, the V gene TRBV2, with D perhaps matching TRBD1 or TRBD2 (6 bases each). This CDR3 spans 13 amino acids. CDR1 SNHLY and CDR2 FYNNEI come from the germline V gene. The CDR3 nucleotides read TGTGCCAGCAATGAATGGGGGGCAGAGACCCAGTACTTC. This gives the protein CASNEWGAETQYF. The variable domain in full, completed from reference TRBV2 and TRBJ2-5, reads EPEVTQTPSHQVTQMGQEVILRCVPISNHLYFYWYRQILGQKVEFLVSFYNNEISEKSEIFDDQFSVERPDGSNFTLKIRSTKLEDSAMYFCASNEWGAETQYFGPGTRLLVL.